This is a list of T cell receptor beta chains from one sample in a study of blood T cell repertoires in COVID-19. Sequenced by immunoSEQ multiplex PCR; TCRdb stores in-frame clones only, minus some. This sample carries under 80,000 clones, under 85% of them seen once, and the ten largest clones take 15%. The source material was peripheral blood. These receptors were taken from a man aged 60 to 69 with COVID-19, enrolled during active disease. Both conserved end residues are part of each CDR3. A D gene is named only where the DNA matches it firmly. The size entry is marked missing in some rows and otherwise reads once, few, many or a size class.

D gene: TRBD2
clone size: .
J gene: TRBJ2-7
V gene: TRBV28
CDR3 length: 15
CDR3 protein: CASSPRGGKSYEQYF
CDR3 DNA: TGTGCCAGCAGCCCCCGGGGGGGTAAGTCCTACGAGCAGTACTTC

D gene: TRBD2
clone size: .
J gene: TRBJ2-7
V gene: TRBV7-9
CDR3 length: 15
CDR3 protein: CASSPGLAAPYEQYF
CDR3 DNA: TGTGCCAGCAGCCCGGGACTAGCGGCTCCCTACGAGCAGTACTTC

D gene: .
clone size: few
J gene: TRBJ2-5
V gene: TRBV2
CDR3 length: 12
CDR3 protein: CASSKQGETQYF
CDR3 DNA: TGTGCCAGCAGCAAGCAGGGGGAGACCCAGTACTTC

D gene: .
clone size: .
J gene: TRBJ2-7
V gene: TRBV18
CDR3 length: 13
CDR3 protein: CASSLDRDYEQYF
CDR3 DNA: TGTGCCAGCTCACTCGACAGAGACTACGAGCAGTACTTC

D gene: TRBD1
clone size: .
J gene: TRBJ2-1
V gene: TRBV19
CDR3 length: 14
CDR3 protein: CASNRQGAYNEQFF
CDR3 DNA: TGTGCCAGTAACAGACAGGGGGCTTACAATGAGCAGTTCTTC

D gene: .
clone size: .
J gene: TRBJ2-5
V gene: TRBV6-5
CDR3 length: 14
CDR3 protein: CANTQWGVMKTQYF
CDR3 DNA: TGTGCCAACACCCAGTGGGGAGTGATGAAGACCCAGTACTTC

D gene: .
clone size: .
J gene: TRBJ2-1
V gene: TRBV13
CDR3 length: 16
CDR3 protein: CASSAAQSGPYNEQFF
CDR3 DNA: TGTGCCAGCAGCGCCGCCCAAAGCGGCCCCTACAATGAGCAGTTCTTC

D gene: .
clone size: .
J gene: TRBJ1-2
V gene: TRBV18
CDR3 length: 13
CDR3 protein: CASSPSPEGGYTF
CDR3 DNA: TGTGCCAGCTCACCTAGCCCTGAGGGTGGCTACACCTTC

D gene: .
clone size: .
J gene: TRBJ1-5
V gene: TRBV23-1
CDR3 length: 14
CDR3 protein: CASSRRSRNQPQHF
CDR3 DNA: TGCGCCAGCAGTCGGCGGTCGAGGAATCAGCCCCAGCATTTT

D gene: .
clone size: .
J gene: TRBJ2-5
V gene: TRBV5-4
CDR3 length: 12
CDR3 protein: CASSGALETQYF
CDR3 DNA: TGTGCCAGCAGTGGGGCGTTAGAGACCCAGTACTTC

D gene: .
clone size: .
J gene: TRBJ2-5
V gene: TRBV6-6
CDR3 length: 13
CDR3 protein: CASNPGEGETQYF
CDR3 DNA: TGTGCCAGCAACCCAGGGGAAGGAGAGACCCAGTACTTC

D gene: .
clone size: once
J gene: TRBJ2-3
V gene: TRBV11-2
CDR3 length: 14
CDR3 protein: CASSLSLITDTQYF
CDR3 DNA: TGTGCCAGCAGCTTATCTCTTATCACAGATACGCAGTATTTT

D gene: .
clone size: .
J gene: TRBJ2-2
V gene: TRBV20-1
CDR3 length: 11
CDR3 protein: CSASIVGELFF
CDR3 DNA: TGCAGTGCTAGTATAGTCGGGGAGCTGTTTTTT

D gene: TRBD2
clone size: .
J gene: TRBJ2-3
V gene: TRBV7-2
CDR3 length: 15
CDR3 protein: CASNRLAGAGDTQYF
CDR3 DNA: TGTGCCAGCAACAGACTAGCGGGGGCCGGAGATACGCAGTATTTT

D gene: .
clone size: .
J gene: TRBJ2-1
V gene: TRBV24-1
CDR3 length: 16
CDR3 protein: CATSDLGWGEVGEQFF
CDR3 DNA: TGTGCCACCAGTGATCTTGGGTGGGGAGAGGTGGGTGAGCAGTTCTTC

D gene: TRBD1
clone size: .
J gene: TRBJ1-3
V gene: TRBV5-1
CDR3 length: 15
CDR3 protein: CASSLGGAGGNTIYF
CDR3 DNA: TGCGCCAGCAGCTTAGGGGGCGCAGGGGGAAACACCATATATTTT

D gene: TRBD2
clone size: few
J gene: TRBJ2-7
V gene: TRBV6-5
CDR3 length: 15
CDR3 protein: CASSSSAGVSYEQYF
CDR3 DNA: TGTGCCAGCAGTTCCTCAGCGGGGGTCTCCTACGAGCAGTACTTC

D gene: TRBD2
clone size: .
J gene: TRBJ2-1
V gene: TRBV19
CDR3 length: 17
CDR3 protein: CASRSSGSTISYNEQFF
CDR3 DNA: TGTGCCAGTAGATCTAGCGGGAGTACCATCTCCTACAATGAGCAGTTCTTC

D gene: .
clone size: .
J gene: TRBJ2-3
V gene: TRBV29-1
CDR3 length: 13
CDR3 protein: CSPSFRRTDTQYF
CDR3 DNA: TGCAGCCCGAGTTTCCGGAGAACAGATACGCAGTATTTT

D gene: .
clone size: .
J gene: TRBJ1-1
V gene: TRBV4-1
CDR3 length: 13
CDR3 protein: CASRYEGNTEAFF
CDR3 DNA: TGCGCCAGCCGTTATGAGGGGAACACTGAAGCTTTCTTT

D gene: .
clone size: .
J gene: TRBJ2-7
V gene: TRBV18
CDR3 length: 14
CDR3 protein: CASSPSGSSYEQYF
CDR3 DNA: TGTGCCAGCTCACCATCGGGGAGCTCCTACGAGCAGTACTTC

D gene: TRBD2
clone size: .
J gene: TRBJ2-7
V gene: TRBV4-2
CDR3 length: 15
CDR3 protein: CASSQSSAGEYEQYF
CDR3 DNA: TGTGCCAGCAGCCAATCTTCAGCGGGAGAGTACGAGCAGTACTTC

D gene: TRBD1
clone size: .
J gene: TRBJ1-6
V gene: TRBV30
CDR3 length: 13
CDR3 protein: CAWTKQGESPLHF
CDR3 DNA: TGTGCCTGGACCAAACAGGGGGAGTCACCCCTCCACTTT

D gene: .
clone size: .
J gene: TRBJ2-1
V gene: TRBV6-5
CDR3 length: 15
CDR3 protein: CASRLTSPSYNEQFF
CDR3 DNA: TGTGCCAGCAGACTTACTAGCCCCTCCTACAATGAGCAGTTCTTC

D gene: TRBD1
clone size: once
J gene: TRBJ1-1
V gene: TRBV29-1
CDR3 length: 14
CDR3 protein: CSVRRDSENTEAFF
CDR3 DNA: TGCAGCGTTCGGCGGGACAGTGAGAACACTGAAGCTTTCTTT

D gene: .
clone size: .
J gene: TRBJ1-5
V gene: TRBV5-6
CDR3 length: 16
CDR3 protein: CASSLEGGSSNQPQHF
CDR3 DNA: TGTGCCAGCAGCTTGGAGGGAGGCTCGAGCAATCAGCCCCAGCATTTT

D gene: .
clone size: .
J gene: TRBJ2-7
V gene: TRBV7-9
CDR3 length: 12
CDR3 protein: CASSRDWDEQYF
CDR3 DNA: TGTGCCAGCAGCCGCGACTGGGACGAGCAGTACTTC

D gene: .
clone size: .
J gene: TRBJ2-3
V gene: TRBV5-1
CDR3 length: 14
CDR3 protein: CASSPQDNTDTQYF
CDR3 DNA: TGCGCCAGCAGCCCGCAGGACAACACAGATACGCAGTATTTT

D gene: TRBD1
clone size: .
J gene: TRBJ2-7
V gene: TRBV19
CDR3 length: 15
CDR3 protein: CASSADRDRSYEQYF
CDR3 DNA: TGTGCCAGTTCGGCCGACCGGGACAGGTCCTACGAGCAGTACTTC

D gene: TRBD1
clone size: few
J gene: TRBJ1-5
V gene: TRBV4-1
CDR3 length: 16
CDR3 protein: CASSAGQGGRDQPQHF
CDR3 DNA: TGCGCCAGCAGCGCTGGACAGGGGGGGAGGGATCAGCCCCAGCATTTT

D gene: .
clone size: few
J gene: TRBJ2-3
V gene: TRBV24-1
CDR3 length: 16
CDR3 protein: CATSDLPARGTDTQYF
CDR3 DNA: TGTGCCACCAGTGATTTGCCCGCTAGAGGCACAGATACGCAGTATTTT

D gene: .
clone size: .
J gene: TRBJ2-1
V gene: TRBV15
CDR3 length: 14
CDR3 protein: CATRVWSLDGEQFF
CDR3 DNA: TGTGCCACGAGGGTTTGGAGTCTCGATGGTGAGCAGTTCTTC

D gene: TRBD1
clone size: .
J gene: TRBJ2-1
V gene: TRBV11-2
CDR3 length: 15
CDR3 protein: CASSLGTGRYNEQFF
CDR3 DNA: TGTGCCAGCAGCTTAGGGACAGGAAGGTACAATGAGCAGTTCTTC

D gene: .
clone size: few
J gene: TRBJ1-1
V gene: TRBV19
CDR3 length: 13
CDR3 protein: CASSIPDSLEAFF
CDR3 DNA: TGTGCCAGTAGTATCCCGGACAGCCTTGAAGCTTTCTTT

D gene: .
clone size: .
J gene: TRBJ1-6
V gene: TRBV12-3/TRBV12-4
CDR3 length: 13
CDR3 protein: CASRDGGNSPLHF
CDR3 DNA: TGTGCCAGCAGGGACGGAGGAAATTCACCCCTCCACTTT

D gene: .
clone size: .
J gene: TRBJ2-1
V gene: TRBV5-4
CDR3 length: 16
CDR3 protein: CASSLPQAGPYNEQFF
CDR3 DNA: TGTGCCAGCAGCTTGCCCCAGGCGGGACCATACAATGAGCAGTTCTTC

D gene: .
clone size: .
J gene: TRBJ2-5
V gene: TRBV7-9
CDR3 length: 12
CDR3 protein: CASSFLQETQYF
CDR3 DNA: TGTGCCAGCAGCTTCCTCCAAGAGACCCAGTACTTC

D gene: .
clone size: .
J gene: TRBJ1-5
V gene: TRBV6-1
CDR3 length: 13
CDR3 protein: CASSESINQPQHF
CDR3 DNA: TGTGCCAGCAGTGAATCCATCAATCAGCCCCAGCATTTT